The 5 T cell receptor beta chains below come from one sample, sequenced in a study of cytomegalovirus exposure and HLA in healthy donors. In the PCR, 60 Vbeta and 13 Jbeta primers were used. Sequenced by immunoSEQ multiplex PCR; TCRdb stores in-frame clones only, minus some. The table includes 85,000 to 120,000 clones, approximately 77% detected once. Sequenced: PBMCs. The receptors originated from a male donor in good health and CMV-seropositive.

The chain carries TRBV29-1 and TRBJ2-5; D gene ambiguous. Trimming pared 6 bases from V and 5 bases from J, leaving 19 bases between. Per germline, CDR1 SQVTM and CDR2 ANQGSEA. The CDR3 length is 14 residues. The CDR3 DNA reads as TGCAGCGTCCAGCCTAGGCCACCGAGGGAGACCCAGTACTTC. Amino acid sequence: CSVQPRPPRETQYF.

The chain employs TRBV11-1 and TRBJ2-1; possibly TRBD2 for D (5 bases). This CDR3 has 15 amino acids. Trimming shortened V by 2 bases and J by 2 bases, and 10 bases separated the two germline ends. Germline CDR1 and CDR2: SGHAT and FQDESV (reference sequence). CDR3 DNA sequence: TGTGCCAGCAGCTTAACGTGGGAGACCTACAATGAGCAGTTCTTC. This codes for CASSLTWETYNEQFF.

The chain has TRBV7-6 and TRBJ2-1, with TRBD2 matching 15 bases. The germline V gene encodes CDR1 SGHVS and CDR2 FNYEAQ. This CDR3 is 18 amino acids long. V trimming: 5 bases; J trimming: 6 bases; junction bases outside the gene matches: 11. The chain's CDR3 is CASSRTSGRASGSNEQFF. For the CDR3, the DNA is TGTGCCAGCAGCCGGACTAGCGGGAGGGCGTCTGGTTCCAATGAGCAGTTCTTC.

This rearrangement joins TRBV19 to TRBJ2-7, with TRBD1 identical over 7 bases. Germline trimming cut 3 bases from V and 2 bases from J; bases unmatched to any gene: 19. Per the germline V gene, CDR1 is LNHDA and CDR2 is SQIVND (reference sequence). The CDR3 runs 19 residues. CDR3 sequence reads: CASSISPLKQGNTPYEQYF. The CDR3 DNA reads as TGTGCCAGTAGTATCTCCCCCCTGAAACAGGGGAACACCCCCTACGAGCAGTACTTC. Based on the CDR3 plus reference TRBV19 and TRBJ2-7, the full variable domain is DGGITQSPKYLFRKEGQNVTLSCEQNLNHDAMYWYRQDPGQGLRLIYYSQIVNDFQKGDIAEGYSVSREKKESFPLTVTSAQKNPTAFYLCASSISPLKQGNTPYEQYFGPGTRLTVT.

This clone was seen only a few times. V usage is TRBV7-3 and J usage is TRBJ2-3; no reliable D call. The CDR3 length is 14 residues. Germline V gene data show CDR1 as SGHTA and CDR2 as FQGTGA. V shed 1 base and J shed 2 bases, with 7 bases lying between them. CDR3 residues: CASSLRPNTDTQYF. CDR3 DNA: TGTGCCAGCAGCTTAAGGCCCAACACAGATACGCAGTATTTT.